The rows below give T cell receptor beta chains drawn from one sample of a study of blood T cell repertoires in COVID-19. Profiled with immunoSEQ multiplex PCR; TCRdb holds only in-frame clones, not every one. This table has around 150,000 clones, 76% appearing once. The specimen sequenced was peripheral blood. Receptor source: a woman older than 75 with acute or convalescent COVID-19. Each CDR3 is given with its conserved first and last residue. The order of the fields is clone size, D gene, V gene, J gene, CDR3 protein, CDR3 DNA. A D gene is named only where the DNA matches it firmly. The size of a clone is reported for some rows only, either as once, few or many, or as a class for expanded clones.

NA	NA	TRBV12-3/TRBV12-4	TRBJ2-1	CASTQSTNEQFF	TGTGCCAGCACCCAATCTACCAATGAGCAGTTCTTC
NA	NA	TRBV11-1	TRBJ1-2	CASSFSPGTSGYTF	TGTGCCAGCAGCTTCTCGCCCGGGACATCTGGCTACACCTTC
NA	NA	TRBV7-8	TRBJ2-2	CASSLRQSRISNTGELFF	TGTGCCAGCAGCTTACGACAGTCCCGAATCTCGAACACCGGGGAGCTGTTTTTT
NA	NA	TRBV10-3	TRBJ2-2	CAISEDLANTGELFF	TGTGCCATCAGTGAAGATCTAGCTAACACCGGGGAGCTGTTTTTT
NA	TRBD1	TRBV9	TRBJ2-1	CASSVAGQSYNEQFF	TGTGCCAGCAGCGTAGCGGGACAGTCCTACAATGAGCAGTTCTTC
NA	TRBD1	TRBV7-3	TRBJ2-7	CASSRDRGNYEQYF	TGTGCCAGCAGCCGGGACAGGGGGAACTACGAGCAGTACTTC
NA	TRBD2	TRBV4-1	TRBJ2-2	CASSQDNWSGGNTGELFF	TGCGCCAGCAGCCAAGATAACTGGAGCGGGGGGAACACCGGGGAGCTGTTTTTT
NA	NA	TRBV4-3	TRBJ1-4	CASSPGASGSNEKLFF	TGCGCCAGCAGCCCAGGGGCCTCAGGCTCGAATGAAAAACTGTTTTTT
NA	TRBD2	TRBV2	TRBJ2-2	CASVSGRRGTGELFF	TGTGCCAGCGTTAGCGGGAGAAGGGGCACCGGGGAGCTGTTTTTT
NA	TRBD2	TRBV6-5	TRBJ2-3	CASSYRGGRDTQYF	TGTGCCAGCAGTTACCGCGGCGGGAGAGATACGCAGTATTTT
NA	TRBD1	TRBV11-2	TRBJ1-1	CASSTPGQGLTEAFF	TGTGCCAGCAGCACGCCGGGACAGGGTCTCACTGAAGCTTTCTTT
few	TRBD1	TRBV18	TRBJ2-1	CASSQVLGQGASNEQFF	TGTGCCAGCTCACAAGTACTAGGACAGGGGGCTAGTAATGAGCAGTTCTTC
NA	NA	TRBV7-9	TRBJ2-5	CASSSRTVGETQYF	TGTGCCAGCAGCTCCCGGACAGTAGGAGAGACCCAGTACTTC
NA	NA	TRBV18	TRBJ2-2	CASSPQGNTGELFF	TGTGCCAGCTCACCTCAGGGAAACACCGGGGAGCTGTTTTTT
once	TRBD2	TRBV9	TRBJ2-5	CASSPGALAGGSQETQYF	TGTGCCAGCAGTCCGGGAGCCCTCGCGGGGGGCTCCCAAGAGACCCAGTACTTC
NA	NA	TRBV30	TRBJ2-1	CAWSRKREVQFF	TGTGCCTGGAGTCGAAAACGGGAAGTTCAGTTCTTC
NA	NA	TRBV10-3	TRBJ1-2	CAISRDYGYTF	TGTGCCATCTCCCGGGACTATGGCTACACCTTC
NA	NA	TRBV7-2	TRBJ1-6	CASSQVDTSYNSPLHF	TGTGCCAGCAGCCAGGTGGACACATCCTATAATTCACCCCTCCACTTT
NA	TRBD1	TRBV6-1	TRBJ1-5	CASSEDGTGKRQPQHF	TGTGCCAGCAGTGAAGATGGGACAGGGAAACGGCAGCCCCAGCATTTT
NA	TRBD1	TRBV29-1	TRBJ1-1	CSVEDRDRWTEAFF	TGCAGCGTTGAAGATAGGGACAGGTGGACTGAAGCTTTCTTT
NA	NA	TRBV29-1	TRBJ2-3	CSVEPPPGIPRSTDTQYF	TGCAGCGTTGAGCCGCCCCCAGGGATACCTCGGAGCACAGATACGCAGTATTTT
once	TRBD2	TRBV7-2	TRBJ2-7	CASSQRVGGAYEQYF	TGTGCCAGCAGCCAGAGGGTTGGGGGGGCCTACGAGCAGTACTTC
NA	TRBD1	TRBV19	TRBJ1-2	CASSFRQGNGYTF	TGTGCCAGTAGTTTCCGACAGGGTAACGGCTACACCTTC
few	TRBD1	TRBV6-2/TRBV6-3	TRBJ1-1	CASSWNRGTEAFF	TGTGCCAGCAGTTGGAACAGGGGTACTGAAGCTTTCTTT
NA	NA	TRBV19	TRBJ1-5	CASSALRSLGDQPQHF	TGTGCCAGTAGTGCACTACGGTCCTTAGGAGATCAGCCCCAGCATTTT
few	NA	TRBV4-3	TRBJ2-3	CASSQVLASADTQYF	TGCGCCAGCAGCCAAGTCCTAGCGAGCGCAGATACGCAGTATTTT
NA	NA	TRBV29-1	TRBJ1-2	CSATPNQGYGYTF	TGCAGCGCCACACCGAACCAGGGATATGGCTACACCTTC
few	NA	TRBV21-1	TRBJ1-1	CASSKGEGNTEAFF	TGTGCCAGCAGCAAAGGCGAGGGGAACACTGAAGCTTTCTTT
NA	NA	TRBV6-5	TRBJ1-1	CASSYLKGAEAFF	TGTGCCAGCAGTTATCTTAAGGGGGCTGAAGCTTTCTTT
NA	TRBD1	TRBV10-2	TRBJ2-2	CASSGQGANTGELFF	TGCGCCAGCAGTGGACAGGGAGCGAACACCGGGGAGCTGTTTTTT
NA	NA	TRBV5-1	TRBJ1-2	CASSFGGSYGYTF	TGCGCCAGCAGCTTCGGGGGGAGCTATGGCTACACCTTC
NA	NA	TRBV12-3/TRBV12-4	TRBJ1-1	CASSLRRTEAFF	TGTGCCAGCAGTCTCAGGCGAACTGAAGCTTTCTTT
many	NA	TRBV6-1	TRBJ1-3	CASSEGPASGNTIYF	TGTGCCAGCAGTGAGGGGCCAGCCTCTGGAAACACCATATATTTT
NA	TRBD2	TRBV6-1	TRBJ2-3	CASSEAMGLAGSTDTQYF	TGTGCCAGCAGTGAAGCCATGGGTCTAGCGGGGAGCACAGATACGCAGTATTTT
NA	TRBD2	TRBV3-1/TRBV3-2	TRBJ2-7	CASSQPLGLAGSNEQYF	TGTGCCAGCAGCCAACCACTGGGACTAGCGGGAAGCAACGAGCAGTACTTC
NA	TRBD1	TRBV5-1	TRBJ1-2	CASSFLGTGGNGYTF	TGCGCCAGCAGCTTCCTTGGGACAGGGGGGAATGGCTACACCTTC
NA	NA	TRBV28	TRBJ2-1	CASSTTIPLLKQFF	TGTGCCAGCAGTACGACTATCCCTTTACTTAAGCAGTTCTTC
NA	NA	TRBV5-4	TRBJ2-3	CASSLRTPQFTDTQYF	TGTGCCAGCAGCTTGAGAACCCCACAGTTCACAGATACGCAGTATTTT
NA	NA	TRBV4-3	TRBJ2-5	CASSQELSPRETQYF	TGCGCCAGCAGCCAAGAATTGTCCCCCCGAGAGACCCAGTACTTC
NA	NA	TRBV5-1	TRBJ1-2	CASSLVWGDSYGYTF	TGCGCCAGCAGCTTGGTTTGGGGGGACTCCTATGGCTACACCTTC
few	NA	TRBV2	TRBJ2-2	CASNPGVTGELFF	TGTGCCAGCAACCCAGGGGTCACCGGGGAGCTGTTTTTT
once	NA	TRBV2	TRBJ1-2	CASSEQGSYGYTF	TGTGCCAGCAGTGAACAGGGGAGCTATGGCTACACCTTC
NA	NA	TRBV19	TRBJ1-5	CASSRTVKANSNQPQHF	TGTGCCAGTAGTCGGACAGTAAAAGCGAATAGCAATCAGCCCCAGCATTTT
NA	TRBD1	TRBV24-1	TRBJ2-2	CATSGQGAAGELFF	TGTGCCACCAGTGGGCAGGGGGCCGCCGGGGAGCTGTTTTTT
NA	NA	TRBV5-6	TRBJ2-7	CASSSRVNEQYF	TGTGCCAGCAGCTCCCGGGTAAATGAGCAGTACTTC
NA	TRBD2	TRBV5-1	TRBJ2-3	CASSSQGGTTSTDTQYF	TGCGCCAGCAGCTCCCAAGGAGGGACTACTAGCACAGATACGCAGTATTTT
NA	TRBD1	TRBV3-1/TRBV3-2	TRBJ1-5	CASSQGTGPYQPQHF	TGTGCCAGCAGCCAGGGGACAGGGCCCTATCAGCCCCAGCATTTT
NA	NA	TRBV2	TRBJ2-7	CASSQGTLTSYEQYF	TGTGCCAGCAGCCAGGGGACACTTACCTCCTACGAGCAGTACTTC
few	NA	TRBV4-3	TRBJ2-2	CASSQVRQGQAGELFF	TGCGCCAGCAGCCAAGTTAGGCAGGGCCAGGCCGGGGAGCTGTTTTTT